The rows below give T cell receptor beta chains drawn from one sample of a study of T cell responses to AZD1222 COVID-19 vaccine. The assay was immunoSEQ multiplex PCR, and TCRdb's table has in-frame clones only and misses some. Here the sample spans fewer than 120,000 clones, 80% to 95% being singletons. Material: peripheral blood, obtained on day 0 of AZD1222 vaccination. All receptors derive from an adult in good health. Each CDR3 is given with its conserved first and last residue. A D gene is named only where the DNA matches it firmly. A clone size is listed for some rows: how often the clone was seen (once, few, many), or a class if it is expanded.

abundance: .
v_gene: TRBV2
d_gene: .
j_gene: TRBJ2-5
CDR3nt: TGTGCCAGCAGTGCAACAGGAGTCCAAGAGACCCAGTACTTC
CDR3aa: CASSATGVQETQYF

abundance: .
v_gene: TRBV11-2
d_gene: .
j_gene: TRBJ2-7
CDR3nt: TGTGCCAGCAGCTTACTCCAAGGGGTCTTAGACGAGCAGTACTTC
CDR3aa: CASSLLQGVLDEQYF

abundance: .
v_gene: TRBV5-1
d_gene: .
j_gene: TRBJ2-7
CDR3nt: TGCGCCAGCAGCTTGGGGTTGCAGGGATTCTCCTACGAGCAGTACTTC
CDR3aa: CASSLGLQGFSYEQYF

abundance: .
v_gene: TRBV6-1
d_gene: TRBD1
j_gene: TRBJ1-2
CDR3nt: TGTGCCAGCAGTGAGAGGGGGACAGATGCTAACTATGGCTACACCTTC
CDR3aa: CASSERGTDANYGYTF

abundance: .
v_gene: TRBV6-5
d_gene: .
j_gene: TRBJ2-6
CDR3nt: TGTGCCAGCAAAAGCGAAGGGCCCGGGGCCAACGTCCTGACTTTC
CDR3aa: CASKSEGPGANVLTF

abundance: .
v_gene: TRBV15
d_gene: .
j_gene: TRBJ2-6
CDR3nt: TGTGCCACCAGCAGAGATTACAGAACCTCTGGGGCCAACGTCCTGACTTTC
CDR3aa: CATSRDYRTSGANVLTF

abundance: .
v_gene: TRBV19
d_gene: .
j_gene: TRBJ1-1
CDR3nt: TGTGCCAGTAGTCATCGGAGGGCGGAAGCTTTCTTT
CDR3aa: CASSHRRAEAFF

abundance: .
v_gene: TRBV10-1
d_gene: .
j_gene: TRBJ2-3
CDR3nt: TGCGCCAGCAGTCCCGGCGGGGTTACGCAGTATTTT
CDR3aa: CASSPGGVTQYF

abundance: .
v_gene: TRBV21-1
d_gene: .
j_gene: TRBJ1-1
CDR3nt: TGTGCCAGCAGCAAAGTGGGTTATACAGGGGGTAAGGACACTGAAGCTTTCTTT
CDR3aa: CASSKVGYTGGKDTEAFF

abundance: few
v_gene: TRBV6-1
d_gene: .
j_gene: TRBJ2-1
CDR3nt: TGTGCCAGCAGTGAATCTTCAGGGGCTCAATATGAGCAGTTCTTC
CDR3aa: CASSESSGAQYEQFF

abundance: .
v_gene: TRBV2
d_gene: TRBD1
j_gene: TRBJ1-1
CDR3nt: TGTGCCGTATCCACAGGGGCGGGTGGAGCTTTCTTT
CDR3aa: CAVSTGAGGAFF

abundance: .
v_gene: TRBV29-1
d_gene: .
j_gene: TRBJ1-1
CDR3nt: TGCAGCGTCCCCGGCGGGGCAGGGGCATCACTTGTAACTGAAGCTTTCTTT
CDR3aa: CSVPGGAGASLVTEAFF

abundance: .
v_gene: TRBV3-1/TRBV3-2
d_gene: .
j_gene: TRBJ1-3
CDR3nt: TGTGCCAGCAGCCAAGAGGGCCCTAGGGGAAACACCATATATTTT
CDR3aa: CASSQEGPRGNTIYF

abundance: .
v_gene: TRBV28
d_gene: TRBD1
j_gene: TRBJ1-2
CDR3nt: TGTGCCAGCAGTCCACCGGGACAGGGGAGTTGGGGCTACACCTTC
CDR3aa: CASSPPGQGSWGYTF

abundance: once
v_gene: TRBV7-8
d_gene: TRBD2
j_gene: TRBJ2-5
CDR3nt: TGTGCCAGCAGCGGAACGGGGGGAGCGGGTGGAGGGCACCAAGAGACCCAGTACTTC
CDR3aa: CASSGTGGAGGGHQETQYF

abundance: .
v_gene: TRBV7-9
d_gene: .
j_gene: TRBJ1-1
CDR3nt: TGTGCCAGCAGCTTAGTTCGGGGGATCGGGACTGAAGCTTTCTTT
CDR3aa: CASSLVRGIGTEAFF

abundance: once
v_gene: TRBV19
d_gene: .
j_gene: TRBJ2-1
CDR3nt: TGTGCCAGTACCCGGCGTGGGAGCTCCTACAATGAGCAGTTCTTC
CDR3aa: CASTRRGSSYNEQFF

abundance: .
v_gene: TRBV7-2
d_gene: TRBD2
j_gene: TRBJ2-1
CDR3nt: TGTGCCAGCAGCAGTAGCGGGGGGGCATTTAATGAGCAGTTCTTC
CDR3aa: CASSSSGGAFNEQFF

abundance: .
v_gene: TRBV6-6
d_gene: TRBD2
j_gene: TRBJ2-1
CDR3nt: TGTGCCAGCAGTTACAGTGGGGGGGGTTCGGGCAATGAGCAGTTCTTC
CDR3aa: CASSYSGGGSGNEQFF

abundance: .
v_gene: TRBV19
d_gene: .
j_gene: TRBJ1-3
CDR3nt: TGTGCCAGTACCAGGACCATCTCTGGAAACACCATATATTTT
CDR3aa: CASTRTISGNTIYF

abundance: .
v_gene: TRBV12-3/TRBV12-4
d_gene: .
j_gene: TRBJ1-5
CDR3nt: TGTGCCAGCAATAGGGGGTCCAATCAGCCCCAGCATTTT
CDR3aa: CASNRGSNQPQHF

abundance: .
v_gene: TRBV5-1
d_gene: TRBD1
j_gene: TRBJ2-5
CDR3nt: TGCGCCAGCAGCTCGGGGACAGGGATACTTCAAGAGACCCAGTACTTC
CDR3aa: CASSSGTGILQETQYF

abundance: once
v_gene: TRBV30
d_gene: .
j_gene: TRBJ1-2
CDR3nt: TGTGCCTGGAGCGATGACCGAATTAACTATGGCTACACCTTC
CDR3aa: CAWSDDRINYGYTF

abundance: .
v_gene: TRBV5-6
d_gene: TRBD1
j_gene: TRBJ1-6
CDR3nt: TGTGCCAGCAGAGTCAGCGGACAGGGGGATAATTCACCCCTCCACTTT
CDR3aa: CASRVSGQGDNSPLHF

abundance: .
v_gene: TRBV5-6
d_gene: .
j_gene: TRBJ1-5
CDR3nt: TGTGCCAGCAGCTCGGGGGGCTATCGCAATCAGCCCCAGCATTTT
CDR3aa: CASSSGGYRNQPQHF

abundance: .
v_gene: TRBV27
d_gene: TRBD1
j_gene: TRBJ1-1
CDR3nt: TGTGCCAGCAGGACCCTAGGAGGGGGCTCAACTGAAGCTTTCTTT
CDR3aa: CASRTLGGGSTEAFF

abundance: .
v_gene: TRBV7-2
d_gene: .
j_gene: TRBJ1-6
CDR3nt: TGTGCCAGCAGCTTGGGAGCCTATAATTCACCCCTCCACTTT
CDR3aa: CASSLGAYNSPLHF

abundance: .
v_gene: TRBV6-1
d_gene: .
j_gene: TRBJ2-1
CDR3nt: TGTGCCAGCAGTGAACAAACAGCGGAGGGGGCGGATGAGCAGTTCTTC
CDR3aa: CASSEQTAEGADEQFF

abundance: once
v_gene: TRBV7-9
d_gene: TRBD1
j_gene: TRBJ1-4
CDR3nt: TGTGCCAGCAGCGCGCACAGGGGAAATAATGAAAAACTGTTTTTT
CDR3aa: CASSAHRGNNEKLFF

abundance: .
v_gene: TRBV11-2
d_gene: .
j_gene: TRBJ2-1
CDR3nt: TGTGCCAGCAGCCTGTGGGGGGTAGGGCTCAATGAGCAGTTCTTC
CDR3aa: CASSLWGVGLNEQFF

abundance: .
v_gene: TRBV5-1
d_gene: TRBD1
j_gene: TRBJ1-1
CDR3nt: TGCGCCAGCTTACCAGGACAGGGGAGAAATACTGAAGCTTTCTTT
CDR3aa: CASLPGQGRNTEAFF

abundance: .
v_gene: TRBV7-6
d_gene: TRBD1
j_gene: TRBJ1-5
CDR3nt: TGTGCCAGCAGCTTAGGACAGGGCCCTAATCAGCCCCAGCATTTT
CDR3aa: CASSLGQGPNQPQHF

abundance: .
v_gene: TRBV7-2
d_gene: TRBD2
j_gene: TRBJ2-1
CDR3nt: TGTGCCAGCAGCGGCTGGACTAGCGGGGGTAGCAATGAGCAGTTCTTC
CDR3aa: CASSGWTSGGSNEQFF

abundance: .
v_gene: TRBV6-5
d_gene: .
j_gene: TRBJ1-3
CDR3nt: TGTGCCAGCGTTTGGGGAAGGAACACCATATATTTT
CDR3aa: CASVWGRNTIYF

abundance: .
v_gene: TRBV2
d_gene: .
j_gene: TRBJ1-2
CDR3nt: TGTGCCAGCAATTCTGGGGGCGGCTATGGCTACACCTTC
CDR3aa: CASNSGGGYGYTF

abundance: .
v_gene: TRBV27
d_gene: .
j_gene: TRBJ2-3
CDR3nt: TGTGCCAGCAGTTTATCTAGCCCCACAGATACGCAGTATTTT
CDR3aa: CASSLSSPTDTQYF

abundance: .
v_gene: TRBV6-4
d_gene: .
j_gene: TRBJ1-1
CDR3nt: TGTGCCAGCAGTGACGGACAAGGTCAAATTGAAGCTTTCTTT
CDR3aa: CASSDGQGQIEAFF

abundance: .
v_gene: TRBV19
d_gene: .
j_gene: TRBJ1-5
CDR3nt: TGTGCCAGTTGGAGGTCGGACAGCTACAATCAGCCCCAGCATTTT
CDR3aa: CASWRSDSYNQPQHF

abundance: .
v_gene: TRBV5-4
d_gene: TRBD1
j_gene: TRBJ2-7
CDR3nt: TGTGCCAGCAGCTTGGGGGACAGGGGATTACGCGAGCAGTACTTC
CDR3aa: CASSLGDRGLREQYF

abundance: once
v_gene: TRBV6-6
d_gene: .
j_gene: TRBJ2-5
CDR3nt: TGTGCCAGCAGTTACAAGGCCTCCGGTGAGACCCAGTACTTC
CDR3aa: CASSYKASGETQYF

abundance: .
v_gene: TRBV4-1
d_gene: TRBD1
j_gene: TRBJ1-6
CDR3nt: TGCGCCAGCAGTACAGGGGGCAGTTCACCCCTCCACTTT
CDR3aa: CASSTGGSSPLHF

abundance: .
v_gene: TRBV12-3/TRBV12-4
d_gene: .
j_gene: TRBJ1-2
CDR3nt: TGTGCCAGCAGTTTATTCACGGACTATGGCTACACCTTC
CDR3aa: CASSLFTDYGYTF

abundance: .
v_gene: TRBV27
d_gene: .
j_gene: TRBJ2-7
CDR3nt: TGTGCCAGCCACGCCCTAGGGGGCTACGAGCAGTACTTC
CDR3aa: CASHALGGYEQYF

abundance: .
v_gene: TRBV29-1
d_gene: .
j_gene: TRBJ1-4
CDR3nt: TGCAGCGCCCTCACGGGCCTCTCGAATGAAAAACTGTTTTTT
CDR3aa: CSALTGLSNEKLFF

abundance: .
v_gene: TRBV9
d_gene: .
j_gene: TRBJ1-2
CDR3nt: TGTGCCAGCAGCGTATATCTCGGGGTGGATGGCTACACCTTC
CDR3aa: CASSVYLGVDGYTF

abundance: .
v_gene: TRBV15
d_gene: TRBD2
j_gene: TRBJ2-5
CDR3nt: TGTGCCACCAGCAGAGATTATACTAGCGGGGGAACTCAAGAGACCCAGTACTTC
CDR3aa: CATSRDYTSGGTQETQYF

abundance: .
v_gene: TRBV29-1
d_gene: TRBD1
j_gene: TRBJ2-7
CDR3nt: TGCAGCGTCTTTTTCGAGGGACAGACATCCTACGAGCAGTACTTC
CDR3aa: CSVFFEGQTSYEQYF

abundance: .
v_gene: TRBV10-3
d_gene: .
j_gene: TRBJ1-6
CDR3nt: TGTGCCATCACGGACAGCTGGCGCGGTTCACCCCTCCACTTT
CDR3aa: CAITDSWRGSPLHF

abundance: .
v_gene: TRBV5-1
d_gene: .
j_gene: TRBJ2-1
CDR3nt: TGCGCCAGCAGACCGGGGGTATACAATGAGCAGTTCTTC
CDR3aa: CASRPGVYNEQFF

abundance: .
v_gene: TRBV2
d_gene: TRBD1
j_gene: TRBJ2-7
CDR3nt: TGTGCCAGCAGTGACCGGACAGGGGGCTCCTACGAGCAGTACTTC
CDR3aa: CASSDRTGGSYEQYF

abundance: .
v_gene: TRBV4-1
d_gene: .
j_gene: TRBJ1-5
CDR3nt: TGCGCCAGCAGCCAAGGACCCTTACAGGATAGCAATCAGCCCCAGCATTTT
CDR3aa: CASSQGPLQDSNQPQHF

abundance: .
v_gene: TRBV2
d_gene: TRBD1
j_gene: TRBJ1-1
CDR3nt: TGTGCCAGCAGGGGGCAGGGGGCTTCGACGAACACTGAAGCTTTCTTT
CDR3aa: CASRGQGASTNTEAFF

abundance: .
v_gene: TRBV6-5
d_gene: .
j_gene: TRBJ1-6
CDR3nt: TGTGCCAGCAGTTCCATCTATAATTCACCCCTCCACTTT
CDR3aa: CASSSIYNSPLHF

abundance: .
v_gene: TRBV4-1
d_gene: TRBD2
j_gene: TRBJ2-5
CDR3nt: TGCGCCAGCAGCCAAGATAGGTGGAGCGGGGGGGCGGGACAAGAGACCCAGTACTTC
CDR3aa: CASSQDRWSGGAGQETQYF

abundance: once
v_gene: TRBV9
d_gene: .
j_gene: TRBJ2-3
CDR3nt: TGTGCCAGCAGCGTAGCTTCGGATACGCAGTATTTT
CDR3aa: CASSVASDTQYF

abundance: .
v_gene: TRBV19
d_gene: .
j_gene: TRBJ2-5
CDR3nt: TGTGCCAGTAGTGTGCCGGGACAAACTTTACAAGAGACCCAGTACTTC
CDR3aa: CASSVPGQTLQETQYF

abundance: .
v_gene: TRBV6-1
d_gene: .
j_gene: TRBJ2-5
CDR3nt: TGTGCCAGCAGTGACCAAGGGGGTTCCCAAGAGACCCAGTACTTC
CDR3aa: CASSDQGGSQETQYF

abundance: once
v_gene: TRBV6-5
d_gene: .
j_gene: TRBJ2-7
CDR3nt: TGTGCCAGCAGCAAACTACGGGACAACTCCTACGAGCAGTACTTC
CDR3aa: CASSKLRDNSYEQYF

abundance: .
v_gene: TRBV7-9
d_gene: .
j_gene: TRBJ2-6
CDR3nt: TGTGCCAGCAGTCTCCTTCGGACGGCCGGAACTGGGGCCAACGTCCTGACTTTC
CDR3aa: CASSLLRTAGTGANVLTF